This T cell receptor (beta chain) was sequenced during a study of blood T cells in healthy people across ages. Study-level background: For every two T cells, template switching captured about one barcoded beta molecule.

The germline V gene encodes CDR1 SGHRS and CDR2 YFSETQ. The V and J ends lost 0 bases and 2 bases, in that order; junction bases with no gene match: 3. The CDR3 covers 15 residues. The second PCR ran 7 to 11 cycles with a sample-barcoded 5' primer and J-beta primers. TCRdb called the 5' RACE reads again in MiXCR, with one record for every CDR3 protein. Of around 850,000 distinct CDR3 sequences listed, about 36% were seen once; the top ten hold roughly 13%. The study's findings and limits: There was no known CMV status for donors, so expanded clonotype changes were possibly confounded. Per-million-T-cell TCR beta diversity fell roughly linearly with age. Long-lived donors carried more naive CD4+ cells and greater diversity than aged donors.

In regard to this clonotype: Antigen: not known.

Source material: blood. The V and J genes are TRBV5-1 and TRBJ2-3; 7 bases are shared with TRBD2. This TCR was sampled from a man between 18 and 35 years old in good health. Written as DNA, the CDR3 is TGCGCCAGCAGCTTGGGACTAGCAACCACAGATACGCAGTATTTT. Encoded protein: CASSLGLATTDTQYF.